This TCR beta chain was captured in a study of CD8 T cells in ankylosing spondylitis. Findings and limits, study-wide: Reportedly, disease-linked clones are significantly enriched in ankylosing spondylitis patients' matched synovial fluid. Researchers report that disease-linked clones proved CD8+ and relatively rare in peripheral blood. In reactive arthritis synovial fluid and blood, some motif variants had been reported before. Ankylosing spondylitis blood appeared to be characterized by a TCR beta motif of fewer than ten highly homologous variants.

With molecular barcodes, quantitative 5'-RACE was used to make the TCR beta libraries. TCRdb itself ran the 5' RACE reads through MiXCR, one entry per CDR3 protein. In the table there are roughly 670,000 distinct CDR3 sequences, around 17% of which are singletons. The CDR3 totals 15 residues. Trimming cost V 6 bases and J 1 base; bases outside gene matches: 4. This clonotype has at least ten counts. The antigen remains unidentified. The clonotype comes from a male donor with ankylosing spondylitis. Sequencing was done on a sample of blood, either unsorted or a sorted T cell fraction (not recorded which). The chain couples TRBV12-3 or TRBV12-4 to TRBJ2-3, with 10 bases that match TRBD2. The CDR3, as DNA: TGTGCCAGCAGCCTAGCGGGGGTGGGCACAGATACGCAGTATTTT. This encodes CASSLAGVGTDTQYF.